The 16 T cell receptor beta chains in this list originate from one sample, sequenced in a study of low-dose radiotherapy and immunotherapy resistance in tumors. TRAV- and TRBV-specific primers were used for first-strand cDNA, which covered alpha and beta chains. TCRs underwent roughly 19 PCR cycles of amplification with a constant-region primer and V-primer adapter. Each CDR3 protein is one row after TCRdb ran MiXCR on the reads. The data contain more than 85,000 distinct CDR3 sequences, under 9.5% of them seen just once; the ten biggest clones take up 1%. Time point reported: before trial treatment. The sequencing used PBMCs, collected before treatment. These receptors came from a male donor with prostate cancer.

This clonotype occurred many times. This chain links TRBV4-3 with TRBJ2-7; 8 bases agree with TRBD1. This CDR3 contains 14 residues. From germline, CDR1 is LGHNA and CDR2 YSLEER. Germline trimming cut 8 bases from V and 3 bases from J; bases unmatched to any gene: 9. The CDR3 here is CASAPQTGVYEQYF. The DNA of the CDR3 is TGCGCCAGCGCTCCACAGACAGGGGTCTACGAGCAGTACTTC.

This clonotype was recorded many times. The V call is TRBV21-1, the J call TRBJ1-5; the table's D call of TRBD1 was not tested on the DNA. TRBV21-1 is a listed pseudogene. CDR3 length equals 17 residues. CDR3 protein: CASSKINQGHGNQPQHF. The CDR3 DNA is TGTGCCAGCAGCAAAATCAATCAGGGGCACGGCAATCAGCCCCAGCATTTT.

Comments on this clonotype: A single base separates this from a much larger clone, so it may be a read error. The V gene is TRBV19, the J gene TRBJ2-2; weak D call: TRBD1 (6 bases). Germline assignment: CDR1 LNHDA and CDR2 SQIVND (reference sequence). V was cut by 0 bases and J by 0 bases, with 8 bases left in between. The CDR3 consists of 16 residues. CDR3 nucleotide sequence: TGTGCCAGTAGTATAGAGGGACAAACGAACACCGGGGAGCTGTTTTTT. Translation gives CASSIEGQTNTGELFF. Based on the CDR3 plus reference TRBV19 and TRBJ2-2, the full variable domain is DGGITQSPKYLFRKEGQNVTLSCEQNLNHDAMYWYRQDPGQGLRLIYYSQIVNDFQKGDIAEGYSVSREKKESFPLTVTSAQKNPTAFYLCASSIEGQTNTGELFFGEGSRLTVL.

This clonotype appeared many times. The J gene is TRBJ2-5, the V gene TRBV5-4; D possibly matches TRBD1 or TRBD2 (5 bases each). Trimming cost V 4 bases and J 4 bases, with 26 bases left between them. The CDR3 has 18 amino acids. Looked up from germline, CDR1 is SGHNT and CDR2 is YYREEE (reference sequence). CDR3 bases: TGTGCCAGCAGCCCCATGGCGGGCAGGGAAGGGGATGGAGAGACCCAGTACTTC. Translated, it gives CASSPMAGREGDGETQYF.

This clonotype has ten or more counts. The rearrangement uses TRBV19 and TRBJ1-1; D remains ambiguous. The CDR3 covers 15 residues. Trimming pared 4 bases from V and 5 bases from J, leaving 17 bases between. The germline CDR1 and CDR2 sequences are LNHDA and SQIVND (reference sequence). For the CDR3, the DNA is TGTGCCAGTAGTAGTAAGCTACGGGGAGTGACTGAAGCTTTCTTT. It translates to CASSSKLRGVTEAFF.

There are many counts of this clonotype. The chain carries TRBV6-2 or TRBV6-3 and TRBJ2-7; TRBD2 matches 12 bases. The germline CDR1 and CDR2 sequences are MNHEY and SVGEGT. With 6 bases clipped from V and 1 base from J, the junction kept 10 bases outside the gene matches. This CDR3 region has 17 residues. The CDR3 region is CASSIIPLAGGSYEQYF. The CDR3 coding sequence is TGTGCCAGCAGCATCATTCCACTAGCGGGGGGTTCCTACGAGCAGTACTTC.

This clonotype has a handful of counts. The chain has TRBV30 and TRBJ2-1; the D is unclear. V dropped 1 base and J dropped 3 bases, with 13 bases sitting between them. Germline CDR1 GTSNPN, CDR2 SVGIG (reference sequence). CDR3 size: 15 residues. The CDR3 DNA reads as TGTGCCTGGAGTGATGGACGCATGTACTACAATGAGCAGTTCTTC. Amino acids: CAWSDGRMYYNEQFF.

In its sample, this clonotype was seen many times. The rearrangement uses TRBV14 and TRBJ2-2; 10 nucleotides line up with TRBD1. J gave up 4 bases and V 5 bases, and 7 bases lay outside the gene matches. The CDR3 has 16 residues. Germline V gene data show CDR1 as SGHDN and CDR2 as FVKESK. This chain's CDR3 is CASSARTGGFTGELFF. The DNA of the CDR3 is TGTGCCAGCAGCGCGCGGACAGGGGGGTTCACCGGGGAGCTGTTTTTT.

The table lists this clonotype with many counts. V and J are TRBV28 and TRBJ1-1; D is ambiguous. The V end lost 6 bases, the J end lost 1 base, and 9 bases lay between the germline ends. CDR1 and CDR2 from the germline V gene are MDHEN and SYDVKM. The CDR3 is 13 residues long. The CDR3 coding sequence is TGTGCCAGCAGGTCTCATGGGAACACTGAAGCTTTCTTT. Its protein is CASRSHGNTEAFF. The full variable domain, its missing parts supplied by reference TRBV28 and TRBJ1-1, is DVKVTQSSRYLVKRTGEKVFLECVQDMDHENMFWYRQDPGLGLRLIYFSYDVKMKEKGDIPEGYSVSREKKERFSLILESASTNQTSMYLCASRSHGNTEAFFGQGTRLTVV.

This clonotype was found many times. V usage is TRBV28 and J usage is TRBJ2-7; 16 bases fit TRBD2. Trimming at V came to 4 bases and at J to 3 bases, leaving 6 bases not matched to a gene. Looked up from germline, CDR1 is MDHEN and CDR2 is SYDVKM. CDR3 length: 17 amino acids. The CDR3 DNA reads as TGTGCCAGCAGTTCCGGGACTAGCGGGAGGGGGGGCTACGAGCAGTACTTC. It specifies CASSSGTSGRGGYEQYF.

In its sample, this clonotype was seen many times. The chain is built from TRBV28 and TRBJ1-1; TRBD1 might be the D (5 bases). Trimming removed 6 bases at V and 6 bases at J, with 14 bases between. This CDR3 is built from 13 residues. Per germline, CDR1 MDHEN and CDR2 SYDVKM. The CDR3 bases are TGTGCCAGCAGGGATCCAGGGATGGCTGAAGCTTTCTTT. This encodes CASRDPGMAEAFF.

The chain couples TRBV21-1 to TRBJ2-7; TRBD1 was called by the table and not checked on the DNA. TRBV21-1 is designated a pseudogene. The CDR3 has 17 residues. This CDR3 reads CASSKAGLPGESYEQYF. Here the CDR3 DNA reads TGTGCCAGCAGCAAAGCCGGGTTGCCAGGGGAATCCTACGAGCAGTACTTC.

This clonotype was counted ten times or more. The V call is TRBV7-9, the J call TRBJ2-5, with D perhaps being TRBD1 or TRBD2 (6 bases each). The CDR3 is made up of 14 amino acids. The V end lost 5 bases, the J end lost 5 bases, and 15 bases lay between the germline ends. The V gene's germline CDR1 is SEHNR and CDR2 FQNEAQ (reference sequence). This chain's CDR3 is CASSPGGSRETQYF. The CDR3 bases are TGTGCCAGCAGCCCCGGGGGCAGCCGCGAGACCCAGTACTTC.

This clonotype was found many times. The rearrangement joins TRBV20-1 to TRBJ2-7, with D perhaps assigned TRBD1 or TRBD2 (5 bases each). The CDR3 consists of 14 residues. Per the germline V gene, CDR1 is DFQATT and CDR2 is SNEGSKA (reference sequence). Trimming left V 7 bases short and J 0 bases short, with 16 bases between. Written as DNA, the CDR3 is TGCAGTGTTACTCCGGGACCGAGCTCCTACGAGCAGTACTTC. Residues: CSVTPGPSSYEQYF.

This clonotype has ten or more counts. The chain is built from TRBV4-3 and TRBJ2-1, with 11 nucleotides matching TRBD2. CDR3 length equals 18 residues. Trimming took 4 bases from V and 1 from J; bases not matched to a gene: 9. CDR1 and CDR2 from the germline V gene are LGHNA and YSLEER. The CDR3 loop is CASSPGLAAGESYNEQFF. CDR3 nucleotide sequence: TGCGCCAGCAGCCCGGGACTAGCGGCCGGAGAATCCTACAATGAGCAGTTCTTC.

This clonotype was seen many times. The rearrangement links TRBV10-3 to TRBJ1-2, with 9 bases lining up with TRBD1. The CDR3 has 13 amino acids. Trimming took 9 bases from V and 4 from J; bases not matched to a gene: 6. Per the germline V gene, CDR1 is ENHRY and CDR2 is SYGVKD. The CDR3 sequence is CAMRDRATYGYTF. The CDR3 coding sequence is TGTGCCATGCGGGACAGGGCAACCTATGGCTACACCTTC.